This T cell receptor (beta chain) was retrieved from a study of early T cells in non-severe SARS-CoV-2 infection. Study as a whole: Unsorted whole blood bulk RNA was sequenced, with unpaired chains. Broader study findings: VDJdb-based annotation leaned toward anti-spike CD8 responses and missed private and CD4 specificities.

The CDR3 runs to 17 residues. The junction had 11 bases not matched to a gene; V was cut back by 3 bases and J by 3 bases. CDR1 and CDR2 from the germline V gene are SGDLS and YYNGEE. The sample holds a few counts of this clonotype. What it binds is unknown. Researchers attached unique molecular identifiers to individual cDNA molecules. TCRdb fed the 5' RACE reads into MiXCR, producing one record per CDR3 protein. In the table there are around 35,000 distinct CDR3 sequences, 5.5% to 7% of which are singletons. The sequence came from an adult who was a healthcare worker with PCR-confirmed SARS-CoV-2 infection or an uninfected control (not recorded which). V is TRBV9 and J is TRBJ2-3, with TRBD2 matching 9 bases. The sequencing sample was made of whole blood. The CDR3 loop is CASSAPQSGRITDTQYF. CDR3 nucleotides: TGTGCCAGCAGCGCTCCCCAGAGCGGGAGGATAACAGATACGCAGTATTTT. Filled out from reference TRBV9 and TRBJ2-3, the complete variable domain reads DSGVTQTPKHLITATGQRVTLRCSPRSGDLSVYWYQQSLDQGLQFLIQYYNGEERAKGNILERFSAQQFPDLHSELNLSSLELGDSALYFCASSAPQSGRITDTQYFGPGTRLTVL.